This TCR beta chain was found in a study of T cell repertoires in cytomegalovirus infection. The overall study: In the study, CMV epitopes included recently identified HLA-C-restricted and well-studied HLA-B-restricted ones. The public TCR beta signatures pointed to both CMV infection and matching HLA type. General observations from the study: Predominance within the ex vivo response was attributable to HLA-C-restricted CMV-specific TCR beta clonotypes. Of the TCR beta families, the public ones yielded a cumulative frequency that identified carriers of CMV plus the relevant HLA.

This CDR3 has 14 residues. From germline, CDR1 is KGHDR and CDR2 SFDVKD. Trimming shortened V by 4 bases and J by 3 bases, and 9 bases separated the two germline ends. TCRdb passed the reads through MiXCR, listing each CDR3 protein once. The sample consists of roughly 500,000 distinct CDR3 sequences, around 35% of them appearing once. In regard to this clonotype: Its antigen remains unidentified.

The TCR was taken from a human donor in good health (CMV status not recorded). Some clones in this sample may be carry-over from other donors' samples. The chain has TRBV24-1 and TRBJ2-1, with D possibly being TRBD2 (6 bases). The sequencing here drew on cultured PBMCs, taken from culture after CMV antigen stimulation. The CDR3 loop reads CATSEPSDYNEQFF. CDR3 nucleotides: TGTGCCACCAGTGAGCCTAGCGACTACAATGAGCAGTTCTTC.